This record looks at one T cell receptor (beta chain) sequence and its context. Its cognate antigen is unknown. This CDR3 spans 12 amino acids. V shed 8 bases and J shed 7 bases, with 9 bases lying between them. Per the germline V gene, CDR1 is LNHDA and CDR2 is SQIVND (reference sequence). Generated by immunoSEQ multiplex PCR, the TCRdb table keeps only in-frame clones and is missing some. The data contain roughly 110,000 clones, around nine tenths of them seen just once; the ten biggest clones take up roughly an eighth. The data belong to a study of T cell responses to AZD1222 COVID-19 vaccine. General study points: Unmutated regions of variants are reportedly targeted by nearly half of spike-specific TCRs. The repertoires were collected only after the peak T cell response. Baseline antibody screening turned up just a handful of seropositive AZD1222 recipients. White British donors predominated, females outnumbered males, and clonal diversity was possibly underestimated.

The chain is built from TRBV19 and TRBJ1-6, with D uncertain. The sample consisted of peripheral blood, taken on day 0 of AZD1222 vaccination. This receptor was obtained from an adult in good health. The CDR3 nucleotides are TGTGCCAGTCGTACGATGAATTCACCCCTCCACTTT. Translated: CASRTMNSPLHF.